This TCR beta chain comes out of a study of cytomegalovirus exposure and HLA in healthy donors. Study summary: About 85 million unique TCR sequences came from HLA-typed donors in an early release. The study, taken as a whole, reports: What was likely a sequencing artifact was a cluster of highly shared sequence variants. Cytomegalovirus-associated TCR beta chains were listed, numbering some 170. Previous analysis showed most TCR beta V segments were productive about 90% or about 30% of the time.

60 Vbeta and 13 Jbeta primers were used in PCR. The data were produced by immunoSEQ multiplex PCR, yet TCRdb's version contains in-frame clones alone and is incomplete. The table lists 85,000 or so clones. The V and J ends lost 8 bases and 7 bases respectively, with 14 bases between them. CDR1 is LNHDA, CDR2 SQIVND, per germline (reference sequence). CDR3 size: 12 residues. Worth noting for this clone: Its antigen remains unidentified.

The clonotype was recovered from a woman aged 25-40 years in good health and CMV-seronegative. The rearrangement uses TRBV19 and TRBJ1-1; TRBD1 is a possible D gene (5 bases). Sequencing was carried out using PBMCs. As DNA, the CDR3 is TGTGCCAGTTCCTGGGGGGGAGATGAAGCTTTCTTT. Its protein is CASSWGGDEAFF.